Listed here are 21 T cell receptor beta chains from one sample, sequenced in a study of T cell changes during pregnancy in multiple sclerosis (dated by TCRdb to the late 2010s). The receptor library was made with the immunoSEQ multiplex PCR assay. In its TCRdb copy, this immuneACCESS table keeps in-frame sequences only and misses some clones. Where compared with another copy, unresolved V genes explain less than half of these, and the others have no known cause. Counted in this sample were approximately 69,000 clones; roughly nine tenths of them appeared once. The ten top clones hold less than 2.5% of the sample. The sequences come from peripheral blood, collected in the second trimester of pregnancy. Source of these receptors: a female donor in good health, enrolled as a control in a pregnancy study.

The CDR3 sequence: CASSPLYEQYF. As DNA, the CDR3 is TGTGCCAGCTCACCCCTCTACGAGCAGTACTTC. The genes are TRBV18 and TRBJ2-7; D unclear. Trimming took off 3 bases at V and 3 bases at J, with 3 bases between the two ends. This CDR3 region has 11 residues. Per germline, CDR1 KGHSH and CDR2 LQKENI.

V is TRBV19 and J is TRBJ2-5, with 10 bases fitting TRBD2. V lost 2 bases, J lost 1 base, and 4 bases stayed unmatched. The CDR3 runs 16 residues. From germline, CDR1 is LNHDA and CDR2 SQIVND (reference sequence). Here the CDR3 reads CASSITLAGGQETQYF. For the CDR3, the DNA is TGTGCCAGTAGTATAACATTAGCGGGGGGCCAAGAGACCCAGTACTTC.

The rearrangement links TRBV2 to TRBJ2-5; 11 bases map to TRBD1. The junction had 8 bases not matched to a gene; V was cut back by 6 bases and J by 5 bases. CDR1 and CDR2 from the germline V gene are SNHLY and FYNNEI. The CDR3 totals 15 residues. The CDR3 protein is CASSLRGTGGETQYF. Written as DNA, the CDR3 is TGTGCCAGCAGCCTAAGGGGGACAGGGGGGGAGACCCAGTACTTC.

V usage is TRBV4-1 and J usage is TRBJ2-1; the match to TRBD2 covers 15 bases. CDR3 length equals 17 residues. The V gene end was trimmed by 2 bases and the J gene end by 8 bases; junction bases not matched to a gene: 7. Germline CDR1 MGHRA, CDR2 YSYEKL. This CDR3 reads CASSQRGTSGGSDEQFF. The CDR3 DNA follows: TGCGCCAGCAGCCAACGCGGGACTAGCGGGGGGTCGGATGAGCAGTTCTTC.

The V and J genes are TRBV7-2 and TRBJ1-3; possible D gene TRBD1, 5 bases. CDR1 and CDR2 (germline): SGHTA, FQGNSA. This CDR3 is 16 amino acids long. The ends were cut back, 2 bases at V and 0 bases at J, with 11 bases in the middle. The CDR3 loop reads CASSLRREGSGNTIYF. In DNA, the CDR3 is TGTGCCAGCAGCTTACGCAGGGAGGGCTCTGGAAACACCATATATTTT.

The chain uses TRBV7-2 and TRBJ2-3; D unresolved. Per germline, CDR1 SGHTA and CDR2 FQGNSA. The CDR3 sequence is 13 residues long. Trimming shortened V by 3 bases and J by 8 bases, and 12 bases separated the two germline ends. CDR3 protein: CASSFETVSTQYF. The CDR3 nucleotides read TGTGCCAGCAGCTTCGAAACAGTATCTACGCAGTATTTT. The entire variable domain, with the rest obtained from reference TRBV7-2 and TRBJ2-3, is as follows: GAGVSQSPSNKVTEKGKDVELRCDPISGHTALYWYRQSLGQGLEFLIYFQGNSAPDKSGLPSDRFSAERTGGSVSTLTIQRTQQEDSAVYLCASSFETVSTQYFGPGTRLTVL.

This clone was detected once. V gene TRBV4-3 combines with J gene TRBJ2-7; tentative D call: TRBD2 (6 bases). This CDR3 has 15 amino acids. V was cut by 0 bases and J by 4 bases, with 13 bases left in between. Germline assignment: CDR1 LGHNA and CDR2 YSLEER. CDR3 residues: CASSQDRGGIYEQYF. In DNA form, the CDR3 reads TGCGCCAGCAGCCAAGATCGAGGAGGGATATACGAGCAGTACTTC.

The chain uses TRBV9 and TRBJ1-1, with TRBD1 as a possible D gene (6 bases). Trimming left V 4 bases short and J 4 bases short, with 17 bases between. CDR1 is SGDLS, CDR2 YYNGEE, per germline. The CDR3 covers 15 residues. CDR3 DNA: TGTGCCAGCAGCCGAGGTGCGGGGGCTGTCACTGAAGCTTTCTTT. Amino acid sequence: CASSRGAGAVTEAFF.

This clone has just one count. The chain combines TRBV5-1 with TRBJ1-2; D unresolved. V lost 0 bases and J lost 4, with 10 bases in between. This CDR3 has 14 amino acids. CDR1 is SGHRS, CDR2 YFSETQ, per germline. The CDR3 nucleotides are TGCGCCAGCAGCTTGGAGATGGCCTCCTATGGCTACACCTTC. Encoded protein: CASSLEMASYGYTF.

V and J are TRBV5-6 and TRBJ1-3; D not certain. The CDR3 spans 14 residues. The V end was cut by 1 base, the J end by 1 base, with 6 bases between. In germline, CDR1 is SGHDT, CDR2 YYEEEE. The CDR3, as DNA: TGTGCCAGCAGCTTGCCCCGGTCTGGAAACACCATATATTTT. The encoded protein is CASSLPRSGNTIYF.

The J gene is TRBJ2-7, the V gene TRBV21-1; the listed D gene, TRBD1, was not tested against the DNA. TRBV21-1 is a pseudogene segment. The CDR3 has 15 residues. The CDR3 sequence: CASSKVWGAFYEQYF. The CDR3, as DNA: TGTGCCAGCAGCAAAGTGTGGGGCGCTTTCTACGAGCAGTACTTC.

The chain is built from TRBV7-9 and TRBJ2-2, with D uncertain. The CDR3 consists of 13 residues. Germline V gene data show CDR1 as SEHNR and CDR2 as FQNEAQ (reference sequence). V shed 5 bases and J shed 10 bases, with 14 bases lying between them. The CDR3 loop reads CASSRTEAAELFF. As DNA, the CDR3 is TGTGCCAGCAGCCGAACCGAGGCGGCGGAGCTGTTTTTT.

The chain joins TRBV9 to TRBJ1-2, with 7 bases that match TRBD1. Germline lookup yields CDR1 SGDLS and CDR2 YYNGEE. After removal of 4 bases from V and 3 bases from J, the junction contained 9 bases not matched to a gene. The CDR3 length is 15 residues. The CDR3 here is CASSLSGQADYGYTF. As DNA, the CDR3 is TGTGCCAGCAGCCTAAGCGGACAGGCCGACTATGGCTACACCTTC.

V gene TRBV28 combines with J gene TRBJ1-1; weak D call: TRBD1 (6 bases). Germline CDR1 MDHEN, CDR2 SYDVKM. The CDR3 runs to 12 residues. The CDR3 loop reads CVTGQMNTEAFF. CDR3 sequence (DNA): TGTGTCACAGGGCAGATGAACACTGAAGCTTTCTTT. Full variable domain (missing parts from reference TRBV28 and TRBJ1-1): DVKVTQSSRYLVKRTGEKVFLECVQDMDHENMFWYRQDPGLGLRLIYFSYDVKMKEKGDIPEGYSVSREKKERFSLILESASTNQTSMYLCVTGQMNTEAFFGQGTRLTVV.

V usage is TRBV9 and J usage is TRBJ2-2, with D unclear. From germline, CDR1 is SGDLS and CDR2 YYNGEE. This CDR3 spans 15 amino acids. V was pared by 0 bases and J by 10 bases, with 16 bases between. Here the CDR3 DNA reads TGTGCCAGCAGCGTAGCTGAACTGGGCCCCCCGGAGCTGTTTTTT. Its translation is CASSVAELGPPELFF.

The J gene is TRBJ2-1, the V gene TRBV7-3; D uncertain. This CDR3 is built from 14 residues. Trimming shortened V by 0 bases and J by 8 bases, and 11 bases separated the two germline ends. Germline loops: CDR1 SGHTA, CDR2 FQGTGA. The CDR3 nucleotides are TGTGCCAGCAGCTTAACGTTATCAGGCCATGAGCAGTTCTTC. Residues: CASSLTLSGHEQFF.

The chain couples TRBV5-4 to TRBJ2-7, with D perhaps TRBD2 (5 bases). Trimming left V 1 base short and J 0 bases short, with 11 bases between. Germline V gene data show CDR1 as SGHNT and CDR2 as YYREEE (reference sequence). This CDR3 is built from 15 residues. For the CDR3, the DNA is TGTGCCAGCAGCTTGTCGGCCGGGAACTCCTACGAGCAGTACTTC. Its translation: CASSLSAGNSYEQYF.

The chain has TRBV2 and TRBJ2-7, with a possible D match to TRBD2 (5 bases). CDR1 is SNHLY, CDR2 FYNNEI, per germline. The CDR3 runs to 13 residues. V was trimmed by 6 bases and J by 4 bases, leaving 13 bases between them. DNA for the CDR3: TGTGCCAGCAGCCCTCCTGAGGGATACGAGCAGTACTTC. Protein sequence: CASSPPEGYEQYF. The full variable domain, its missing parts supplied by reference TRBV2 and TRBJ2-7, is EPEVTQTPSHQVTQMGQEVILRCVPISNHLYFYWYRQILGQKVEFLVSFYNNEISEKSEIFDDQFSVERPDGSNFTLKIRSTKLEDSAMYFCASSPPEGYEQYFGPGTRLTVT.

This chain links TRBV29-1 with TRBJ2-1, with TRBD1 identical over 9 bases. Germline V lookup: CDR1 SQVTM, CDR2 ANQGSEA. This CDR3 contains 13 residues. V lost 3 bases and J lost 9; bases outside the gene matches: 6. This chain's CDR3 is CSVDGTGPSEQFF. The CDR3 region has the DNA TGCAGCGTTGATGGGACAGGGCCTTCTGAGCAGTTCTTC.

In this sample, this clone turned up once. The chain recombines TRBV27 with TRBJ1-3; 7 positions match TRBD1. With 5 bases clipped from V and 2 bases from J, the junction kept 18 bases outside the gene matches. CDR1 is MNHEY, CDR2 SMNVEV, per germline (reference sequence). The CDR3 has 19 residues. CDR3 DNA sequence: TGTGCCAGCAGTCCTAAGGGGGCACGAATCTCCACTCCTGGAAACACCATATATTTT. The encoded protein is CASSPKGARISTPGNTIYF.

V and J are TRBV6-4 and TRBJ1-4; tentative D call: TRBD1 (6 bases). The germline V gene encodes CDR1 MRHNA and CDR2 SNTAGT. V lost 6 bases, J lost 0 bases, and 17 bases lay in between. This CDR3 region has 17 residues. The CDR3: CASRDSERSATNEKLFF. The CDR3 DNA is TGTGCCAGCAGGGACAGCGAGAGAAGTGCAACTAATGAAAAACTGTTTTTT.